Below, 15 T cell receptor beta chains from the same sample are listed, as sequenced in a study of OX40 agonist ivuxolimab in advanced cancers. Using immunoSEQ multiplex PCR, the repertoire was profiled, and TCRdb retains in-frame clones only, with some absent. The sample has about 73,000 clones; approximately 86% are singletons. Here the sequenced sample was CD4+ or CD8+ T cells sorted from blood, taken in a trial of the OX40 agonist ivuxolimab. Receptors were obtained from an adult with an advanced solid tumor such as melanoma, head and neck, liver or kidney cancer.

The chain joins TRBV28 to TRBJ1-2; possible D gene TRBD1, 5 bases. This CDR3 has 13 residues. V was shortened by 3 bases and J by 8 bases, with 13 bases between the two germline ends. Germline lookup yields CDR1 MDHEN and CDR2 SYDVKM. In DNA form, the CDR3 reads TGTGCCAGCAGTTTGGGGCAGCTATACGGCTACACCTTC. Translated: CASSLGQLYGYTF.

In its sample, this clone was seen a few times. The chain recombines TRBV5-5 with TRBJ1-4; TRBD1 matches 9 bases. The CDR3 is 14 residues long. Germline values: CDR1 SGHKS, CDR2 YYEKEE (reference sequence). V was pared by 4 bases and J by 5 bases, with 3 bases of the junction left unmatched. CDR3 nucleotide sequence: TGTGCCAGCAGCCCGACAGGGGGAAATGAAAAACTGTTTTTT. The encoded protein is CASSPTGGNEKLFF. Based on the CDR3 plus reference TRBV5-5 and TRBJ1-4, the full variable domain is DAGVTQSPTHLIKTRGQQVTLRCSPISGHKSVSWYQQVLGQGPQFIFQYYEKEERGRGNFPDRFSARQFPNYSSELNVNALLLGDSALYLCASSPTGGNEKLFFGSGTQLSVL.

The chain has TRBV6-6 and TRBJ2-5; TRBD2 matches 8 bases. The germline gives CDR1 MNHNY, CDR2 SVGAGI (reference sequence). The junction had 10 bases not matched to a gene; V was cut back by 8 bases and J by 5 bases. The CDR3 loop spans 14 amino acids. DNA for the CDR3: TGTGCCAGCCACACGGGGGGGCGCCGGGAGACCCAGTACTTC. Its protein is CASHTGGRRETQYF.

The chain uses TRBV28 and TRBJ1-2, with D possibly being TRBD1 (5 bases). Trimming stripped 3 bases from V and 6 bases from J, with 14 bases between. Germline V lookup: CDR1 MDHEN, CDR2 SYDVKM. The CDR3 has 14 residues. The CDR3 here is CASSLGHGLHGYTF. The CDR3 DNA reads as TGTGCCAGCAGTTTGGGGCACGGGCTGCATGGCTACACCTTC.

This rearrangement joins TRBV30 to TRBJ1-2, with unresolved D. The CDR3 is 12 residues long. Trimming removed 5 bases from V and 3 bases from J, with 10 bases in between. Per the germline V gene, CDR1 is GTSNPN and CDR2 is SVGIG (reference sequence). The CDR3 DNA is TGTGCCTGGTCCCCCGGGCACTATGGCTACACCTTC. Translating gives CAWSPGHYGYTF.

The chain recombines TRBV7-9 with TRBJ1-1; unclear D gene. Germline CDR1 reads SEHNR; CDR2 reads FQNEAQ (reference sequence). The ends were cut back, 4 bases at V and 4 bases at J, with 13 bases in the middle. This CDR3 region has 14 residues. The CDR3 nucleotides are TGTGCCAGCAGCTCGGGTCCGAGGGCCACTGAAGCTTTCTTT. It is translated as CASSSGPRATEAFF.

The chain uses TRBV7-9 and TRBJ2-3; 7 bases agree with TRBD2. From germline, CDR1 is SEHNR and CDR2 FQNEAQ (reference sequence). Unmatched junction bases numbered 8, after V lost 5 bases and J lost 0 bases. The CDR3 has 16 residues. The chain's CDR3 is CASSPPGGLSTDTQYF. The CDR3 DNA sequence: TGTGCCAGCAGCCCCCCGGGGGGTCTAAGCACAGATACGCAGTATTTT.

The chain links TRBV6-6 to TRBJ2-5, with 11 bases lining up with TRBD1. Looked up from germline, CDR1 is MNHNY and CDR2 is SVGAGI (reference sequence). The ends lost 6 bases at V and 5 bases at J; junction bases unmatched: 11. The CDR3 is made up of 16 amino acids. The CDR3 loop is CASRTRDRGGDETQYF. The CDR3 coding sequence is TGTGCCAGCAGAACACGGGACAGGGGGGGGGATGAGACCCAGTACTTC.

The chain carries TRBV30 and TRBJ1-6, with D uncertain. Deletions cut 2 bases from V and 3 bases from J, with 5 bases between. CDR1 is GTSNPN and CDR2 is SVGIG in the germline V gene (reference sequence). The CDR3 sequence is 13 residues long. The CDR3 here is CAWSSNYNSPLHF. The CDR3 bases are TGTGCCTGGAGTTCCAACTATAATTCACCCCTCCACTTT.

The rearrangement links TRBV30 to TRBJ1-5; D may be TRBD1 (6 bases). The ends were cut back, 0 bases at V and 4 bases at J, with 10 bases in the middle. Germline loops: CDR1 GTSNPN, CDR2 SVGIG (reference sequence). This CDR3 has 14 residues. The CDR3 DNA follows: TGTGCCTGGAGTGTAGGGACAAGTAATCAGCCCCAGCATTTT. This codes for CAWSVGTSNQPQHF. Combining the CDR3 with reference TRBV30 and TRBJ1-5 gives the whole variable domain SQTIHQWPATLVQPVGSPLSLECTVEGTSNPNLYWYRQAAGRGLQLLFYSVGIGQISSEVPQNLSASRPQDRQFILSSKKLLLSDSGFYLCAWSVGTSNQPQHFGDGTRLSIL.

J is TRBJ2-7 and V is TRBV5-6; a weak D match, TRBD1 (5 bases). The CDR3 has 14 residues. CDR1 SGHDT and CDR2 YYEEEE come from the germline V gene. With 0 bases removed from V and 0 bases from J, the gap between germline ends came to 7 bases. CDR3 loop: CASSLAGYSYEQYF. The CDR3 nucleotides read TGTGCCAGCAGCTTGGCAGGGTACTCCTACGAGCAGTACTTC.

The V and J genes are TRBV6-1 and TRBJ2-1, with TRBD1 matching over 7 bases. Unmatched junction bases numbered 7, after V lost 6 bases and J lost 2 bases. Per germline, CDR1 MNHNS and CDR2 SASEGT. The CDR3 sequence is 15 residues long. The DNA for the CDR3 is TGTGCCAGCAGACGATCCGGGACAGCCTACAATGAGCAGTTCTTC. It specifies CASRRSGTAYNEQFF.

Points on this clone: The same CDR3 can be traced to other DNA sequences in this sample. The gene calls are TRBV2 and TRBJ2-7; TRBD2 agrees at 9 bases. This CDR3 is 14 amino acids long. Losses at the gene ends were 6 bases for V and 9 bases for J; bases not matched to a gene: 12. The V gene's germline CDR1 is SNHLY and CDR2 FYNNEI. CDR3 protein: CASRAGLASGGQYF. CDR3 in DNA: TGTGCCAGCAGAGCTGGACTAGCGAGTGGGGGGCAGTACTTC.

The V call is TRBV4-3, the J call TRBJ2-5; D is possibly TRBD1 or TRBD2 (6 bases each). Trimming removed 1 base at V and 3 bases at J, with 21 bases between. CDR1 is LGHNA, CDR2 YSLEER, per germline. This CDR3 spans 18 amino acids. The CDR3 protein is CASSQGIGWGALEETQYF. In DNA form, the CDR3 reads TGCGCCAGCAGCCAAGGAATAGGGTGGGGGGCCCTGGAAGAGACCCAGTACTTC.

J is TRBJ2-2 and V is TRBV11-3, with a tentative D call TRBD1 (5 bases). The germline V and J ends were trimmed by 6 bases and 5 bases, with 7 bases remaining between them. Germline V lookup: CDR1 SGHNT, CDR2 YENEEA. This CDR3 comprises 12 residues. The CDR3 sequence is CASSKGTGELFF. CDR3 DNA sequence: TGTGCCAGCAGTAAGGGGACCGGGGAGCTGTTTTTT.